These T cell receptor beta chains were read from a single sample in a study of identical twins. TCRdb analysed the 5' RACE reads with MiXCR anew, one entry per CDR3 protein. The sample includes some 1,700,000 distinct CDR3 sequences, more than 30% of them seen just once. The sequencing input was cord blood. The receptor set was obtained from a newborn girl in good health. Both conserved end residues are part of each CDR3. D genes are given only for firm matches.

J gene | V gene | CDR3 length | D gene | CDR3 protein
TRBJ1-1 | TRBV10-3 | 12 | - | CAICSPAGRTFF
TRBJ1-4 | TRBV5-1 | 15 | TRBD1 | CASSTRQGRGEKLFF
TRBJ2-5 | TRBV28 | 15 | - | CASSFRVSAYNEQYF
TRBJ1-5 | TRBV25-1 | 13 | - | CASRSGRGQPQHF
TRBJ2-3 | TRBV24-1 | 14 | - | CATSDSASTDTQYF
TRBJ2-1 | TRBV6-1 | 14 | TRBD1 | CASSVQGAFNEQFF
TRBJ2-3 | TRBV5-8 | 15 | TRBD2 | CASSLGAGAEDTQYF
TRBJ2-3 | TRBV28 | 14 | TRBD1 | CASQPGQGTDTQYF
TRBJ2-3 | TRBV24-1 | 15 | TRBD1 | CATSDDRGRIDTQYF
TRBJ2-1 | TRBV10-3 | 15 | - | CAIMGRAGTYNEQFF
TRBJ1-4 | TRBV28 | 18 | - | CATRRGPGFPATNEKLFF
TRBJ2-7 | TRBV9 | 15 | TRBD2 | CASSSTSGPTYEQYF
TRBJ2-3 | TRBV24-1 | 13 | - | CATRRGGTDTQYF
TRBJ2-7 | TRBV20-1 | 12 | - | CSAKGYTYEQYF
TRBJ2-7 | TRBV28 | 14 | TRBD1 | CASSNRGRAYEQYF
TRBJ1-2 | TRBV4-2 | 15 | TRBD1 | CASNQAQGQPYGYTF
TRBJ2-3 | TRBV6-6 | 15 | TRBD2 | CASRRLASSTDTQYF
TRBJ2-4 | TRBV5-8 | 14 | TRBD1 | CASSRDRGTNIQYF
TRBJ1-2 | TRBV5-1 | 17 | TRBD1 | CASSPRQGAFLNYGYTF
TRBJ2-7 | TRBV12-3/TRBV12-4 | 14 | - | CASSFQAAIYEQYF
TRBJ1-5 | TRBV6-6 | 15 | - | CASSYREMSNQPQHF
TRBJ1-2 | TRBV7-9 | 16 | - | CASSLEGAGRNYGYTF
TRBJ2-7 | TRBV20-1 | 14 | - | CSARVEGGSYEQYF
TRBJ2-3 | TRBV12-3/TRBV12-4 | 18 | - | CASSLFRAEDYTTDTQYF
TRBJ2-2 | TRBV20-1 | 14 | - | CSARDTVNTGELFF
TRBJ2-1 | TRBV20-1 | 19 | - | CSARDRNWRGWSSYDEQFF
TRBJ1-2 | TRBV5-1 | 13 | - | CASSLGGRDGYTF
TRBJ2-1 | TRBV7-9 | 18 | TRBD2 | CASSLAITLAGGTNEQFF
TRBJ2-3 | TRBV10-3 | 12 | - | CAIMGGTDTQYF
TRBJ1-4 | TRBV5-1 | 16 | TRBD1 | CASSLGQGFANEKLFF
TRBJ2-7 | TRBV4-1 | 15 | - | CASSQEPGVFYEQYF
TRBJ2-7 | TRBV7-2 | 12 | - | CASSSREHEQYF
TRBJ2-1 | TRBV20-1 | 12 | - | CSARRSGGEQFF
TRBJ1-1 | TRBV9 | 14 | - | CASSVAPTVVEAFF
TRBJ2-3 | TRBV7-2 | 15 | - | CASSLGGAPTDTQYF
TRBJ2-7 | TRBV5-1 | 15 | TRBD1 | CASSSWGTGAYEQYF
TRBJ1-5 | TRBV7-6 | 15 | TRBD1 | CASSLVTGPNQPQHF
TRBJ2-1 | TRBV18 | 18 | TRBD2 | CASSPSAGAPILSDEQFF
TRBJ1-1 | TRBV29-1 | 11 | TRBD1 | CSVHRGTEAFF
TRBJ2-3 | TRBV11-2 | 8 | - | CASSPRYF
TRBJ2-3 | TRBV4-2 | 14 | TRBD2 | CASSQGGGADTQYF
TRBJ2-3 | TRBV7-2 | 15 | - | CASSPRARMADTQYF
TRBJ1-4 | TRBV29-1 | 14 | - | CSADLEGNREKLFF
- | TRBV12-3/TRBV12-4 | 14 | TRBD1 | CATRNRGSYNEQYF